The following is a T cell receptor (beta chain) sequence with its context. The sample originates from a study of T cell changes during pregnancy in multiple sclerosis. V was clipped by 3 bases and J by 3 bases; unmatched bases: 2. Per the germline V gene, CDR1 is SGHRS and CDR2 is YFSETQ. The CDR3 consists of 15 residues. The data were produced by immunoSEQ multiplex PCR, yet TCRdb's version contains in-frame clones alone and is incomplete. The sample contains some 49,000 clones, roughly 92% of which appear only once. Sample: CD4+ T cells from peripheral blood mononuclear cells, taken in the second trimester of pregnancy. The source of this sequence is a female donor in good health, enrolled as a control in a pregnancy study. This chain connects TRBV5-1 to TRBJ2-6; 8 positions match TRBD1. The CDR3 region has the DNA TGCGCCAGCAGCTCACAGGGGGGTGGGGCCAACGTCCTGACTTTC. Translating it yields CASSSQGGGANVLTF.